The 12 T cell receptor beta chains below were found in one sample sequenced in a study of blood T cell repertoires in COVID-19. Assay used: immunoSEQ multiplex PCR; TCRdb lists only in-frame clones, some missing. Of more than 400,000 clones in the sample, about 90% were seen once. Specimen: PBMCs or T cells enriched from blood (not recorded which). Every receptor here comes from a woman younger than 30 who had recovered from COVID-19.

V and J are TRBV10-3 and TRBJ1-2; no firm D call. There are 14 residues in the CDR3. V was clipped by 1 base and J by 2 bases, with 8 bases between them. Germline lookup yields CDR1 ENHRY and CDR2 SYGVKD. CDR3: CAISEYPENYGYTF. CDR3 bases: TGTGCCATCAGTGAGTACCCGGAGAACTATGGCTACACCTTC.

The genes are TRBV5-1 and TRBJ2-4; 11 nucleotides line up with TRBD1. Per the germline V gene, CDR1 is SGHRS and CDR2 is YFSETQ. The ends lost 5 bases at V and 0 bases at J; junction bases unmatched: 10. This CDR3 spans 18 amino acids. Written as DNA, the CDR3 is TGCGCCAGCAGAAGGGACAGGGGGGAAGGAAGAGCCAAAAACATTCAGTACTTC. It codes for CASRRDRGEGRAKNIQYF.

The rearrangement joins TRBV5-1 to TRBJ2-2; 10 nucleotides agree with TRBD1. Germline CDR1 SGHRS, CDR2 YFSETQ. CDR3 length: 15 residues. After removal of 5 bases from V and 7 bases from J, the junction contained 8 bases not matched to a gene. The chain's CDR3 is CASSPPGQGSGELFF. Written as DNA, the CDR3 is TGCGCCAGCAGTCCCCCGGGACAGGGGAGCGGGGAGCTGTTTTTT.

The chain uses TRBV3-1 (or the pseudogene TRBV3-2) and TRBJ2-5, with D perhaps TRBD2 (6 bases). The CDR3 has 13 residues. V lost 8 bases and J 4 bases, leaving 14 bases between the germline ends. Germline V gene lookup returns CDR1 LGHDT and CDR2 YNNKEL (reference sequence). This CDR3 is CASGEGEAETQYF. DNA for the CDR3: TGTGCCAGCGGAGAAGGGGAGGCAGAGACCCAGTACTTC.

This rearrangement joins TRBV28 to TRBJ2-7; D call uncertain. Germline V lookup: CDR1 MDHEN, CDR2 SYDVKM. Trimming cost V 6 bases and J 1 base, with 19 bases left between them. The CDR3 is 16 residues long. CDR3 DNA: TGTGCCAGCAGCTCCCCTAGGAGACGGCTATCCTACGAGCAGTACTTC. This encodes CASSSPRRRLSYEQYF.

The chain employs TRBV5-1 and TRBJ2-5; D is possibly TRBD2 (5 bases). The V gene's germline CDR1 is SGHRS and CDR2 YFSETQ. With 1 base removed from V and 4 bases from J, the gap between germline ends came to 11 bases. The CDR3 sequence is 14 residues long. The chain's CDR3 is CASSLMGEGETQYF. For the CDR3, the DNA is TGCGCCAGCAGCTTGATGGGAGAAGGAGAGACCCAGTACTTC. Based on the CDR3 plus reference TRBV5-1 and TRBJ2-5, the full variable domain is KAGVTQTPRYLIKTRGQQVTLSCSPISGHRSVSWYQQTPGQGLQFLFEYFSETQRNKGNFPGRFSGRQFSNSRSEMNVSTLELGDSALYLCASSLMGEGETQYFGPGTRLLVL.

The chain joins TRBV10-3 to TRBJ2-3; 9 bases match TRBD2. V lost 6 bases, J lost 1 base, and 2 bases stayed unmatched. The CDR3 is made up of 14 amino acids. In germline, CDR1 is ENHRY, CDR2 SYGVKD. The CDR3 nucleotides are TGTGCCATCAGGGTAGCGGGGGGCACAGATACGCAGTATTTT. Translation gives CAIRVAGGTDTQYF.

This clone was observed a single time. The chain uses TRBV2 and TRBJ2-7; a possible D gene is TRBD2 (6 bases). Trimming removed 4 bases at V and 3 bases at J, with 16 bases between. Germline CDR1 and CDR2: SNHLY and FYNNEI. There are 15 residues in the CDR3. The CDR3 bases are TGTGCCAGCAGTGGGTCCGGGACGGGGGTCTACGAGCAGTACTTC. It codes for CASSGSGTGVYEQYF.

V is TRBV25-1 and J is TRBJ2-1; maybe TRBD2 (5 bases). The V and J ends lost 5 bases and 4 bases respectively, with 15 bases between them. Per the germline V gene, CDR1 is MGHDK and CDR2 is SYGVNS. The length of the CDR3 is 15 residues. CDR3 DNA sequence: TGTGCCAGCAGTAGAGCGGTCTTAGGGTACAATGAGCAGTTCTTC. This encodes CASSRAVLGYNEQFF.

This clone was picked up a small number of times. DNA for the CDR3: TGTGCCAGCAGCCAGGACAGGGGCTCCTACAATGAGCAGTTCTTC. Encoded protein: CASSQDRGSYNEQFF. The gene calls are TRBV7-2 and TRBJ2-1; 9 bases agree with TRBD1. Germline V gene data show CDR1 as SGHTA and CDR2 as FQGNSA. V shed 5 bases and J 0 bases; nucleotides not matched to a gene: 2. This CDR3 is built from 15 residues.

The chain links TRBV6-4 to TRBJ2-1; TRBD2 matches at 10 bases. V lost 8 bases, J lost 5 bases, and 9 bases stayed unmatched. The germline V gene has CDR1 MRHNA and CDR2 SNTAGT. The CDR3 runs to 15 residues. CDR3 amino acids: CASGYVAGGNNEQFF. The CDR3 DNA sequence: TGTGCCAGCGGTTATGTAGCGGGGGGTAACAATGAGCAGTTCTTC.

A single count supports this clone. The gene calls are TRBV7-2 and TRBJ1-5, with D unclear. Trimming stripped 1 base from V and 11 bases from J, with 12 bases between. Germline values: CDR1 SGHTA, CDR2 FQGNSA. The CDR3 runs to 13 residues. The CDR3 protein is CASSLETDRAQHF. Here the CDR3 DNA reads TGTGCCAGCAGCTTAGAGACCGACCGGGCCCAGCATTTT.